This T cell receptor (beta chain) stems from a study of blood T cell repertoires in COVID-19. Symptom resolution, clearance, or two negative PCRs marked the recovered donors of Cohort 3. Authors' processing steps: Estimates of nucleated cell counts were drawn from the amplification of reference gene primers. The table came from immunoSEQ multiplex PCR; TCRdb's copy has only in-frame clones and leaves some out. V, J and clone size reflect that table, while D and trimming were determined from the DNA. The sample holds under 300,000 clones, 85% to 95% seen once. V gave up 4 bases and J gave up 4 bases; unmatched junction bases: 9. In germline, CDR1 is SGHAT, CDR2 FQNNGV. The CDR3 is 16 amino acids.

The chain joins TRBV11-2 to TRBJ1-2; TRBD1 agrees at 10 bases. Material: PBMCs or T cells enriched from blood (not recorded which). The source is a woman younger than 30 who had recovered from COVID-19. CDR3 bases: TGTGCCAGCAGCTCCACCTCCGGGACAGGGGTCTATGGCTACACCTTC. This translates into CASSSTSGTGVYGYTF.